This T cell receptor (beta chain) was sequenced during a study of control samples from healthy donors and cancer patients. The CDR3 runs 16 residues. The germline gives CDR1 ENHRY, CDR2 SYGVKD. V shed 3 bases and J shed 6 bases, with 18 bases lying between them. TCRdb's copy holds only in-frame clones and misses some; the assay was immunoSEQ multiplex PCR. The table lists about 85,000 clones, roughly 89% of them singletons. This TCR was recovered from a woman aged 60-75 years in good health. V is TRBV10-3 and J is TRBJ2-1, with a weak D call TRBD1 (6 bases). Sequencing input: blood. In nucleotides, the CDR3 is TGTGCCATCAGTGAACTCAGACAGGTCAGGGGCAATGAGCAGTTCTTC. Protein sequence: CAISELRQVRGNEQFF.